These 28 T cell receptor beta chains were all obtained from the same sample, sequenced in a study of technical replicates of blood from several donors. TCRdb's copy holds only in-frame clones and misses some; the assay was immunoSEQ multiplex PCR. The sample lists under 85,000 clones; around 94% were seen once. The material sequenced was T cells isolated from PBMCs. These receptors originate from a human donor in good health.

The rearrangement joins TRBV2 to TRBJ2-3; no clear D gene. The V gene lost 8 bases and the J gene lost 6 bases, with 15 bases spanning the gap. Germline-derived CDR1 and CDR2 are SNHLY and FYNNEI. The CDR3 totals 13 residues. The DNA of the CDR3 is TGTGCCAGCGTTATATTAGGCGGCGATACGCAGTATTTT. It codes for CASVILGGDTQYF.

The chain uses TRBV10-1 and TRBJ2-7, with D possibly TRBD2 on 6 matching bases. V lost 3 bases and J 2 bases, leaving 14 bases between the germline ends. CDR3 length: 15 residues. The germline CDR1 and CDR2 sequences are WNHNN and SYGVQD (reference sequence). In DNA form, the CDR3 reads TGCGCCAGCAGTGACTTCGGGGGACCTCCCTACGAGCAGTACTTC. The encoded protein is CASSDFGGPPYEQYF.

This chain connects TRBV30 to TRBJ1-6, with 9 bases lining up with TRBD1. In germline, CDR1 is GTSNPN, CDR2 SVGIG (reference sequence). V lost 8 bases, J lost 7 bases, and 15 bases stayed unmatched. The CDR3 loop spans 16 amino acids. CDR3 DNA: TGTGCCCTAATCGATCATCCCGGGACAGGGAATTCACCCCTCCACTTT. It codes for CALIDHPGTGNSPLHF. Together with reference TRBV30 and TRBJ1-6, the CDR3 gives the full variable domain: SQTIHQWPATLVQPVGSPLSLECTVEGTSNPNLYWYRQAAGRGLQLLFYSVGIGQISSEVPQNLSASRPQDRQFILSSKKLLLSDSGFYLCALIDHPGTGNSPLHFGNGTRLTVT.

This chain connects TRBV9 to TRBJ1-3; D gene ambiguous. This CDR3 is 16 amino acids long. Trimming removed 0 bases at V and 1 base at J, with 11 bases between. The germline V gene encodes CDR1 SGDLS and CDR2 YYNGEE. The CDR3 region is CASSVGKRTSGNTIYF. CDR3 bases: TGTGCCAGCAGCGTAGGGAAACGGACTTCTGGAAACACCATATATTTT. The full variable domain, with the rest looked up from reference TRBV9 and TRBJ1-3, is DSGVTQTPKHLITATGQRVTLRCSPRSGDLSVYWYQQSLDQGLQFLIQYYNGEERAKGNILERFSAQQFPDLHSELNLSSLELGDSALYFCASSVGKRTSGNTIYFGEGSWLTVV.

V is TRBV29-1 and J is TRBJ1-2; D is unclear. With 5 bases removed from V and 8 bases from J, the gap between germline ends came to 15 bases. CDR1 and CDR2 (germline): SQVTM, ANQGSEA. CDR3 size: 12 residues. DNA of the CDR3: TGCAGCGTTATTAGCGGGGAGAAAGGCTACACCTTC. Translation gives CSVISGEKGYTF.

The chain employs TRBV9 and TRBJ2-1; D is uncertain. Germline V gene data show CDR1 as SGDLS and CDR2 as YYNGEE. The CDR3 extends over 15 amino acids. V was trimmed by 0 bases and J by 7 bases, leaving 14 bases between them. The DNA of the CDR3 is TGTGCCAGCAGCGTAGGGGCGACACTTTCTAATGAGCAGTTCTTC. It translates to CASSVGATLSNEQFF.

The chain is built from TRBV7-9 and TRBJ2-5; the match to TRBD2 covers 7 bases. This CDR3 is 12 amino acids long. From germline, CDR1 is SEHNR and CDR2 FQNEAQ (reference sequence). The CDR3 protein is CATRGDIETQYF. CDR3 nucleotide sequence: TGTGCTACACGGGGGGATATAGAGACCCAGTACTTC.

The rearrangement joins TRBV5-6 to TRBJ2-1; 9 bases are shared with TRBD1. Germline CDR1 is SGHDT and CDR2 is YYEEEE. This CDR3 is 16 amino acids long. Trimming cost V 3 bases and J 7 bases; bases outside gene matches: 11. The CDR3 DNA sequence: TGTGCCAGCAGCTACTTTCCGGGACAGGGTGCAAATGAGCAGTTCTTC. Its protein product is CASSYFPGQGANEQFF.

The V and J genes are TRBV7-9 and TRBJ1-1; D is ambiguous. V lost 5 bases and J 8 bases, leaving 15 bases between the germline ends. The CDR3 has 13 residues. Germline V CDR1 and CDR2: SEHNR, FQNEAQ (reference sequence). The CDR3 here is CASSRTEGLEAFF. Here the CDR3 DNA reads TGTGCCAGCAGCCGCACCGAGGGCCTAGAAGCTTTCTTT.

The V gene is TRBV11-2, the J gene TRBJ1-5; D is possibly TRBD1 (5 bases). V lost 3 bases, J lost 6 bases, and 12 bases lay in between. Germline lookup yields CDR1 SGHAT and CDR2 FQNNGV. There are 14 residues in the CDR3. CDR3 sequence (DNA): TGTGCCAGCAGCTTGGGGACGGAGGGTCAGCCCCAGCATTTT. Amino acids: CASSLGTEGQPQHF.

With regard to this clone: Compared with germline, one end of the junction differs, possibly owing to a read error. The rearrangement joins TRBV7-7 to TRBJ2-5, with TRBD2 identical over 11 bases. The CDR3 contains 19 residues. The germline CDR1 and CDR2 sequences are SSHAT and FNYEAQ (reference sequence). CDR3 bases: TGTGCTAGCAGCTTATCCTTGAGTAGCGGGAGGGGAAACCAAGAGACCCAGTACTTC. Translated: CASSLSLSSGRGNQETQYF.

The chain employs TRBV19 and TRBJ2-4; D call uncertain. V was clipped by 4 bases and J by 3 bases, with 10 bases between them. CDR1 and CDR2 from the germline V gene are LNHDA and SQIVND (reference sequence). The CDR3 covers 14 residues. The DNA for the CDR3 is TGTGCCAGTAGTACATCACTTTTCAAAAACATTCAGTACTTC. It translates to CASSTSLFKNIQYF.

The chain recombines TRBV27 with TRBJ2-5, with TRBD1 matching over 7 bases. The CDR3 consists of 13 residues. V lost 7 bases and J lost 2; bases outside the gene matches: 4. Germline V gene data show CDR1 as MNHEY and CDR2 as SMNVEV (reference sequence). The chain's CDR3 is CASMRGRQETQYF. The CDR3 DNA reads TGTGCCAGCATGAGGGGGCGACAAGAGACCCAGTACTTC.

This chain joins TRBV18 and TRBJ1-5, with no clear D. Germline CDR1 is KGHSH and CDR2 is LQKENI. This CDR3 spans 16 amino acids. The germline V and J ends were trimmed by 2 bases and 0 bases, with 11 bases remaining between them. The CDR3, as DNA: TGTGCCAGCTCACCAGGGAGTCCCTATAGCAATCAGCCCCAGCATTTT. Encoded protein: CASSPGSPYSNQPQHF.

The count of this clone is one. The V gene is TRBV7-2, the J gene TRBJ2-2; tentatively, D is TRBD2 (5 bases). Trimming removed 1 base at V and 6 bases at J, with 6 bases between. CDR1 is SGHTA and CDR2 is FQGNSA in the germline V gene. This CDR3 spans 13 amino acids. In DNA, the CDR3 is TGTGCCAGCAGCTTAGTACTAGCCGGGGAGCTGTTTTTT. This encodes CASSLVLAGELFF.

The V and J genes are TRBV7-9 and TRBJ2-5; tentative D call: TRBD2 (5 bases). CDR1 is SEHNR, CDR2 FQNEAQ, per germline (reference sequence). The CDR3 sequence is 11 residues long. V dropped 5 bases and J dropped 7 bases, with 8 bases sitting between them. CDR3 protein: CASSAAGTQYF. In DNA, the CDR3 is TGTGCCAGCAGCGCCGCGGGGACCCAGTACTTC.

V and J are TRBV5-1 and TRBJ2-7; 11 positions agree with TRBD2. In germline, CDR1 is SGHRS, CDR2 YFSETQ. The CDR3 is made up of 14 amino acids. J lost 5 bases, V lost 2 bases, and 3 bases had no gene match. This chain's CDR3 is CASSLDSGRDEQYF. The CDR3 bases are TGCGCCAGCAGCTTAGATAGCGGGAGGGACGAGCAGTACTTC.

In this sample, this clone turned up once. The chain links TRBV30 to TRBJ2-5; TRBD1 matches at 7 bases. Germline CDR1 GTSNPN, CDR2 SVGIG (reference sequence). Trimming cost V 4 bases and J 7 bases; bases outside gene matches: 9. The CDR3 covers 13 residues. This CDR3 is CAWKGTDQGTQYF. DNA of the CDR3: TGTGCCTGGAAAGGGACAGACCAGGGGACCCAGTACTTC.

The table lists this clone with a count of one. The J gene is TRBJ2-1, the V gene TRBV30; D unclear. Germline values: CDR1 GTSNPN, CDR2 SVGIG (reference sequence). V was clipped by 2 bases and J by 14 bases, with 13 bases between them. The CDR3 runs to 11 residues. Here the CDR3 reads CAWSQDIRKFF. The CDR3 nucleotides are TGTGCCTGGAGTCAGGATATTAGGAAGTTCTTC.

This sequence joins TRBV27 and TRBJ1-2; unclear D gene. The V gene's germline CDR1 is MNHEY and CDR2 SMNVEV (reference sequence). The CDR3 has 12 residues. Between the trimmed V and J ends, which lost 8 bases and 4 bases, there was a span of 11 bases. CDR3 sequence: CASRGSIYGYTF. In DNA form, the CDR3 reads TGTGCCAGCCGAGGGTCGATCTATGGCTACACCTTC.

This clone was picked up one time. The chain couples TRBV4-2 to TRBJ2-4; 14 bases match TRBD2. V lost 1 base to trimming and J lost 0 bases; unmatched junction nucleotides: 8. The CDR3 consists of 20 residues. Germline CDR1 and CDR2: LGHNA and YNFKEQ. The CDR3 region has the DNA TGTGCCAGCAGCCAAGCCTCTGGGACTAGCGGGGGCCTAGCCAAAAACATTCAGTACTTC. Translation: CASSQASGTSGGLAKNIQYF.

This chain links TRBV30 with TRBJ1-5; no clear D. Trimming pared 2 bases from V and 5 bases from J, leaving 10 bases between. CDR1 and CDR2 from the germline V gene are GTSNPN and SVGIG (reference sequence). This CDR3 spans 13 amino acids. DNA for the CDR3: TGTGCCTGGAGTCGTGAGGCGGATCAGCCCCAGCATTTT. Its translation is CAWSREADQPQHF.

This chain links TRBV28 with TRBJ2-7, with a possible D match to TRBD1 (6 bases). The V end was cut by 6 bases, the J end by 3 bases, with 12 bases between. The CDR3 has 13 amino acids. Germline V gene lookup returns CDR1 MDHEN and CDR2 SYDVKM. The CDR3 region is CASRPTGLYEQYF. CDR3 DNA: TGTGCCAGCAGGCCTACAGGGCTCTACGAGCAGTACTTC.

The table lists this clone with a few counts. V is TRBV7-8 and J is TRBJ2-7; 9 bases line up with TRBD2. CDR3 length equals 15 residues. Germline loops: CDR1 SGHVS, CDR2 FQNEAQ. V was clipped by 6 bases and J by 4 bases; unmatched bases: 10. CDR3 DNA sequence: TGTGCCAGCAGTTGGAGCGGGAGGACCCTTTACGAGCAGTACTTC. Translated: CASSWSGRTLYEQYF.

The rearrangement uses TRBV2 and TRBJ2-3, with 13 nucleotides matching TRBD2. The CDR3 loop spans 16 amino acids. Germline V gene data show CDR1 as SNHLY and CDR2 as FYNNEI. V was pared by 6 bases and J by 2 bases, with 5 bases of the junction left unmatched. The CDR3 nucleotides are TGTGCCAGCAGGAGACTAGCGGGAGGTAACACAGATACGCAGTATTTT. As protein: CASRRLAGGNTDTQYF.

J is TRBJ2-7 and V is TRBV10-2; 8 bases fit TRBD1. This CDR3 is 14 amino acids long. From germline, CDR1 is WSHSY and CDR2 SAAADI. Trimming cost V 6 bases and J 7 bases; bases outside gene matches: 11. The CDR3 loop is CASRSQGALYEQYF. In nucleotides, the CDR3 is TGCGCCAGCAGGAGCCAGGGGGCGCTGTATGAGCAGTACTTC.

The J gene is TRBJ2-3, the V gene TRBV27; unclear D gene. V was clipped by 10 bases and J by 3 bases, with 14 bases between them. CDR1 MNHEY and CDR2 SMNVEV come from the germline V gene (reference sequence). The CDR3 has 13 residues. CDR3: CATSVAPTDTQYF. The CDR3 coding sequence is TGTGCCACCTCCGTGGCTCCAACAGATACGCAGTATTTT.

The V call is TRBV5-1, the J call TRBJ2-1; 10 bases line up with TRBD2. CDR3 length: 16 amino acids. Trimming took 2 bases from V and 6 from J; bases not matched to a gene: 8. CDR1 is SGHRS and CDR2 is YFSETQ in the germline V gene. For the CDR3, the DNA is TGCGCCAGCAGCTTTAGCGGGAGGACGCCTGGCAATGAGCAGTTCTTC. Protein: CASSFSGRTPGNEQFF.